Here is one T cell receptor (beta chain) with its context. Its antigen is currently unknown. The V gene's germline CDR1 is MNHNS and CDR2 SASEGT. CDR3 length equals 15 residues. The V and J ends lost 7 bases and 0 bases, in that order; junction bases with no gene match: 8. This entry is derived from a study of cytomegalovirus exposure and HLA in healthy donors. The PCR contained 60 Vbeta and 13 Jbeta primers. Libraries were prepared by immunoSEQ multiplex PCR; TCRdb keeps only in-frame clonotypes and omits some of them. The sample has approximately 240,000 clones; approximately 82% are singletons. Study-wide results and limits: Reports described diagnosis of cytomegalovirus status by the classifier as highly specific and sensitive. Common viral pathogens were later found to be apparently linked to several of the most significant clusters. In a later analysis, around 18,000 TCR beta sequences were associated with HLA alleles at 0.05 false discovery rate.

The material sequenced was PBMCs. The source of this sequence is a woman aged 40 to 49 in good health and CMV-seronegative. The chain carries TRBV6-1 and TRBJ1-2, with 7 bases identical to TRBD1. The CDR3 coding sequence is TGTGCCAGCAATATACAGGGGACCTCTAACTATGGCTACACCTTC. Translated, it gives CASNIQGTSNYGYTF.